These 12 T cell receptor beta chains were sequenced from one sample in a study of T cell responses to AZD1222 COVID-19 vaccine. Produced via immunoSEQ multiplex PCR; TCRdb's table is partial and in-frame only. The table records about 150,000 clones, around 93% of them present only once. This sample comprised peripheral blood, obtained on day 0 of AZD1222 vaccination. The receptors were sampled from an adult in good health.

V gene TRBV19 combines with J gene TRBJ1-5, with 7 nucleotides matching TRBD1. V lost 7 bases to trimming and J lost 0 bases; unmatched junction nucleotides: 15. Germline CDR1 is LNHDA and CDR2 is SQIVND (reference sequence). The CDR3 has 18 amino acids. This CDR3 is CASIPVHTGDLSNQPQHF. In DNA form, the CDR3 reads TGTGCCAGTATCCCCGTTCACACAGGGGACCTTAGCAATCAGCCCCAGCATTTT.

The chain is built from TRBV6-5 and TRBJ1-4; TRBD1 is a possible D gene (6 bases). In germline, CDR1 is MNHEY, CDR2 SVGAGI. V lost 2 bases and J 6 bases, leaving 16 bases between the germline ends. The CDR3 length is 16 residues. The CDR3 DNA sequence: TGTGCCAGCAGTTACGAGGGAGGGGGTAGAGATGAAAAACTGTTTTTT. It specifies CASSYEGGGRDEKLFF.

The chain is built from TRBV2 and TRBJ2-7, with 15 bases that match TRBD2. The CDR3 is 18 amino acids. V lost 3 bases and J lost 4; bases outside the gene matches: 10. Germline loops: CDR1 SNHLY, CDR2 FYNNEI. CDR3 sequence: CASSDRTSGRAPRYEQYF. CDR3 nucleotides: TGTGCCAGCAGTGATAGGACTAGCGGGAGGGCCCCACGGTACGAGCAGTACTTC. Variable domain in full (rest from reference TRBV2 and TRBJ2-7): EPEVTQTPSHQVTQMGQEVILRCVPISNHLYFYWYRQILGQKVEFLVSFYNNEISEKSEIFDDQFSVERPDGSNFTLKIRSTKLEDSAMYFCASSDRTSGRAPRYEQYFGPGTRLTVT.

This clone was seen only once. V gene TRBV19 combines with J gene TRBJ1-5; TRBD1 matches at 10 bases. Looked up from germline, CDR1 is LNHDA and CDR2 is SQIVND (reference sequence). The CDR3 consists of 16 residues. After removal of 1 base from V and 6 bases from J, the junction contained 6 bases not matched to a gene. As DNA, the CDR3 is TGTGCCAGTAGTATAGTAGGGGACAGGGGAAGTCAGCCCCAGCATTTT. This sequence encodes CASSIVGDRGSQPQHF.

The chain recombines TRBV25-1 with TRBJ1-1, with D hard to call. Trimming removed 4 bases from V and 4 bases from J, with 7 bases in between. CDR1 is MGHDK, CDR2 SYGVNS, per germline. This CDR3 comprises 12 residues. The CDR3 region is CASSGVGTEAFF. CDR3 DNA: TGTGCCAGCAGTGGGGTGGGCACTGAAGCTTTCTTT.

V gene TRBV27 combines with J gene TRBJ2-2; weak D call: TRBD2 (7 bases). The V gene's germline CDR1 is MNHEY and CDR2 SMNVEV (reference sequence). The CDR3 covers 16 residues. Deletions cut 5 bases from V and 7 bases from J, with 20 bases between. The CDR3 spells CASSHSGGQGIGELFF. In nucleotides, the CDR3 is TGTGCCAGCAGTCACTCCGGGGGGCAGGGGATCGGGGAGCTGTTTTTT.

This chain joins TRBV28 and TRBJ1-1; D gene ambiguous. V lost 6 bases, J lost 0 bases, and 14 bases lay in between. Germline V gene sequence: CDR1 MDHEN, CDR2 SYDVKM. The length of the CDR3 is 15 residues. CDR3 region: CASRPATRLNTEAFF. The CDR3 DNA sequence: TGTGCCAGCAGACCCGCGACCAGACTGAACACTGAAGCTTTCTTT.

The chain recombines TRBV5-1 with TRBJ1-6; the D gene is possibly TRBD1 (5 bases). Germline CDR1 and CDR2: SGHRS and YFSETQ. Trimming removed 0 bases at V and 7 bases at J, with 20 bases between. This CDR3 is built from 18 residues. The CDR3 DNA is TGCGCCAGCAGCTTGGACCTCAGGGTTTTAGGAATAAATTCACCCCTCCACTTT. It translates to CASSLDLRVLGINSPLHF. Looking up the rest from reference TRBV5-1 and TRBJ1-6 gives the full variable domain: KAGVTQTPRYLIKTRGQQVTLSCSPISGHRSVSWYQQTPGQGLQFLFEYFSETQRNKGNFPGRFSGRQFSNSRSEMNVSTLELGDSALYLCASSLDLRVLGINSPLHFGNGTRLTVT.

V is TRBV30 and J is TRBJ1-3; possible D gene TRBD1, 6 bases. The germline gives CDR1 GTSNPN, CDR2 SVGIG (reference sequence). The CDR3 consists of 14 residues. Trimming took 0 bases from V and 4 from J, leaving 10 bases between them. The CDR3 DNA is TGTGCCTGGAGTGTCAACAGGGTCGGAAACACCATATATTTT. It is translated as CAWSVNRVGNTIYF.

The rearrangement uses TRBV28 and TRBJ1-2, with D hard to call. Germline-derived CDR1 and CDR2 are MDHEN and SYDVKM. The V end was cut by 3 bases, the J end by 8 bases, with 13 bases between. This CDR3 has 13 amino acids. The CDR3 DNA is TGTGCCAGCAGTTTCGTCAGTAGGGCGGGCTACACCTTC. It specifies CASSFVSRAGYTF.

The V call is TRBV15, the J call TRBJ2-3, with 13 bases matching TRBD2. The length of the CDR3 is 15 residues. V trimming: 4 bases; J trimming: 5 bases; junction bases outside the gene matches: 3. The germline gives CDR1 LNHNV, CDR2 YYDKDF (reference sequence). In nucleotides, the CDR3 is TGTGCCACCAGCACTCGGACTAGCGGGAGAGATACGCAGTATTTT. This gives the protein CATSTRTSGRDTQYF. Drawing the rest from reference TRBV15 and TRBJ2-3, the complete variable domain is DAMVIQNPRYQVTQFGKPVTLSCSQTLNHNVMYWYQQKSSQAPKLLFHYYDKDFNNEADTPDNFQSRRPNTSFCFLDIRSPGLGDTAMYLCATSTRTSGRDTQYFGPGTRLTVL.

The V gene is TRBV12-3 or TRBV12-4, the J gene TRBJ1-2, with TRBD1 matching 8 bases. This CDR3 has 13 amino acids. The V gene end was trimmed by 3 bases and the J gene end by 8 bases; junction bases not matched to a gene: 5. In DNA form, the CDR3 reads TGTGCCAGCAGTTTCGACAGGGGTGGGGGCTACACCTTC. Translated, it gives CASSFDRGGGYTF.